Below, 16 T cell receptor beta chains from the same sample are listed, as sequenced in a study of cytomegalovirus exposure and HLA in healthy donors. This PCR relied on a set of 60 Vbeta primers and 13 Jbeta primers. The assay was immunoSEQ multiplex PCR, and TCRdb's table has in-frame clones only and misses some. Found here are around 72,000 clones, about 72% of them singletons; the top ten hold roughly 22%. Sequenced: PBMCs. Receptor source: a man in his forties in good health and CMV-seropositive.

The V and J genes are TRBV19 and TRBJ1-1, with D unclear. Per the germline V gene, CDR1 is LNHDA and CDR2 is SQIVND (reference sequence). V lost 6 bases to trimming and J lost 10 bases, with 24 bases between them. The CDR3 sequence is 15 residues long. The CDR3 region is CASSKNGGIWSSAFF. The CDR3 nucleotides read TGTGCCAGTAGCAAAAATGGCGGCATATGGTCGTCAGCTTTCTTT.

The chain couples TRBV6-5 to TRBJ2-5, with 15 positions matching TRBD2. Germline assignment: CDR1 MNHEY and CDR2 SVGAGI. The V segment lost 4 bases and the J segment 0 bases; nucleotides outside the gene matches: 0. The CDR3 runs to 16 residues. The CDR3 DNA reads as TGTGCCAGCAGTTGGACTAGCGGGGGGGACCAAGAGACCCAGTACTTC. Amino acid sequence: CASSWTSGGDQETQYF.

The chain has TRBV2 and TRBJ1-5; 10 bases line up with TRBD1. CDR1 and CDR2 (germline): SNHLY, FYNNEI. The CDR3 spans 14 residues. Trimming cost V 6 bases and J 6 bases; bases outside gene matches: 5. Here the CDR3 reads CASSPDRGPQPQHF. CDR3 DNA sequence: TGTGCCAGCAGCCCTGACAGGGGGCCTCAGCCCCAGCATTTT.

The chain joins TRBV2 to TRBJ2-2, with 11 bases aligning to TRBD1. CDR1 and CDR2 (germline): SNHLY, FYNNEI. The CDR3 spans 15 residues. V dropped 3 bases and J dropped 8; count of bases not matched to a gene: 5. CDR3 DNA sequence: TGTGCCAGCAGTGATCGGACAGGGGGCGCGGGGGAGCTGTTTTTT. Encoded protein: CASSDRTGGAGELFF.

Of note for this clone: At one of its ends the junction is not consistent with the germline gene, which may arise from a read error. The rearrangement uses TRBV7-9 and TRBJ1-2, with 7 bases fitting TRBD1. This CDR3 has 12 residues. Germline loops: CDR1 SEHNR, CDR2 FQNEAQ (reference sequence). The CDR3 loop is CSSSSGQAGYTF. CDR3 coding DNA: TGTTCCAGCAGCTCCGGACAGGCTGGCTACACCTTC. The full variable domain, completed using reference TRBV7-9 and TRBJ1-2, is DTGVSQNPRHKITKRGQNVTFRCDPISEHNRLYWYRQTLGQGPEFLTYFQNEAQLEKSRLLSDRFSAERPKGSFSTLEIQRTEQGDSAMYLCSSSSGQAGYTFGSGTRLTVV.

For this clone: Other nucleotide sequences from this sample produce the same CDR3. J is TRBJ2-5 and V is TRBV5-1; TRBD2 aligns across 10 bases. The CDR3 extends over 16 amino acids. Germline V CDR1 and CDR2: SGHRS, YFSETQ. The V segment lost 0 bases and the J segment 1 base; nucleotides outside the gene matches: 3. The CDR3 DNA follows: TGCGCCAGCAGCTTGGCTCTAGCGGGGGCCCAAGAGACCCAGTACTTC. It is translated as CASSLALAGAQETQYF. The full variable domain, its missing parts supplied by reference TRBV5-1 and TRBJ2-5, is KAGVTQTPRYLIKTRGQQVTLSCSPISGHRSVSWYQQTPGQGLQFLFEYFSETQRNKGNFPGRFSGRQFSNSRSEMNVSTLELGDSALYLCASSLALAGAQETQYFGPGTRLLVL.

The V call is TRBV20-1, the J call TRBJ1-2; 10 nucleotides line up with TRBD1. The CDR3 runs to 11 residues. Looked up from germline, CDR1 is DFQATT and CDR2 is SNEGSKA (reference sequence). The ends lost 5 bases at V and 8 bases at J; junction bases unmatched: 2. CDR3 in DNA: TGCAGTGCTGACAGGGGGCGCGGCTACACCTTC. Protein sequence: CSADRGRGYTF.

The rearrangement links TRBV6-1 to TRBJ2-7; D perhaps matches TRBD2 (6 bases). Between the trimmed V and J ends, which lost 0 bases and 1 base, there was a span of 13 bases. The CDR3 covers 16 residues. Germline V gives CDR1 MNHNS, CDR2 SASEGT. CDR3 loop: CASSEAPRLDSYEQYF. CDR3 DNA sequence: TGTGCCAGCAGTGAAGCGCCCCGACTAGATTCCTACGAGCAGTACTTC.

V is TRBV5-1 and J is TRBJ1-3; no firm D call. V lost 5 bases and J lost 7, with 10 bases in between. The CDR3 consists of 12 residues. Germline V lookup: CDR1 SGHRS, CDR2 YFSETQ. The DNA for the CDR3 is TGCGCCAGCAGGTCCGGGGAGAACACCATATATTTT. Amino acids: CASRSGENTIYF. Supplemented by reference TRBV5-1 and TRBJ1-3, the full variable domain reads KAGVTQTPRYLIKTRGQQVTLSCSPISGHRSVSWYQQTPGQGLQFLFEYFSETQRNKGNFPGRFSGRQFSNSRSEMNVSTLELGDSALYLCASRSGENTIYFGEGSWLTVV.

The CDR3 bases are TGCAGCGTCGGTTTGGGGAGGGCGAACACCGGGGAGCTGTTTTTT. Its translation: CSVGLGRANTGELFF. This rearrangement joins TRBV29-1 to TRBJ2-2; TRBD2 aligns across 7 bases. Per germline, CDR1 SQVTM and CDR2 ANQGSEA. The V segment lost 6 bases and the J segment 0 bases; nucleotides outside the gene matches: 7. The CDR3 has 15 amino acids.

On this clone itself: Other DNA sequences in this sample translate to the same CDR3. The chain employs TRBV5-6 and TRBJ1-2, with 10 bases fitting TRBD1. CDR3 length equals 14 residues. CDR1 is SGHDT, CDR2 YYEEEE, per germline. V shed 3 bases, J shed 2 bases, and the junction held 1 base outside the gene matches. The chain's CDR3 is CASSSDRGNYGYTF. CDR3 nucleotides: TGTGCCAGCAGCTCGGACAGGGGGAACTATGGCTACACCTTC.

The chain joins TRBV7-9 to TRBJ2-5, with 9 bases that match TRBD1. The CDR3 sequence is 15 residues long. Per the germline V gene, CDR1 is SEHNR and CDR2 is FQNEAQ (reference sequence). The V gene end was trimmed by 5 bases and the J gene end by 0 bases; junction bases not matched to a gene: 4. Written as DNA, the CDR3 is TGTGCCAGCAGCCGCGGGACAGGGTACCAAGAGACCCAGTACTTC. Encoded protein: CASSRGTGYQETQYF. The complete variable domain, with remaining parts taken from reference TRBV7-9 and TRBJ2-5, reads DTGVSQNPRHKITKRGQNVTFRCDPISEHNRLYWYRQTLGQGPEFLTYFQNEAQLEKSRLLSDRFSAERPKGSFSTLEIQRTEQGDSAMYLCASSRGTGYQETQYFGPGTRLLVL.

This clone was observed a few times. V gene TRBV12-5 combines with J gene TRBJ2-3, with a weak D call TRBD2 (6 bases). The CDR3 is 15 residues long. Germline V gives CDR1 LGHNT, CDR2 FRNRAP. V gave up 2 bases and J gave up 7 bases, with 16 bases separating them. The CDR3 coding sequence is TGTGCTAGTGGTTTGCAGCGGGTGGGCGTGCATACGCAGTATTTT. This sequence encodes CASGLQRVGVHTQYF.

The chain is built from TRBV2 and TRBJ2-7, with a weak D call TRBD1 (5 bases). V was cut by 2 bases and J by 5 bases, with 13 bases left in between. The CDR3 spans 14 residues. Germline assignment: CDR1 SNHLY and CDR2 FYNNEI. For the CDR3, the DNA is TGTGCCAGCAGTGAACTGACAGCCCGGGACGAGCAGTACTTC. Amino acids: CASSELTARDEQYF. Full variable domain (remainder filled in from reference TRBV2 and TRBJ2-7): EPEVTQTPSHQVTQMGQEVILRCVPISNHLYFYWYRQILGQKVEFLVSFYNNEISEKSEIFDDQFSVERPDGSNFTLKIRSTKLEDSAMYFCASSELTARDEQYFGPGTRLTVT.

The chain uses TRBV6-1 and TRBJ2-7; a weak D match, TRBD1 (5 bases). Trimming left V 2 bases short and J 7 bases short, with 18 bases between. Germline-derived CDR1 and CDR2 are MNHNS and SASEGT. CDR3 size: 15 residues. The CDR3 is CASSEPAGFLEEQYF. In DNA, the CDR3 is TGTGCCAGCAGTGAACCGGCAGGGTTCTTAGAAGAGCAGTACTTC.

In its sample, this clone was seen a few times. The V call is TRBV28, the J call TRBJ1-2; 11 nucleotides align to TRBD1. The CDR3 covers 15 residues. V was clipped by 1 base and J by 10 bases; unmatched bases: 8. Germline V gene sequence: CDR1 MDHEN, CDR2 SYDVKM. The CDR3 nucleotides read TGTGCCAGCAGTTTATCGGACAGGGGGCGCGGATACTACACCTTC. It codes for CASSLSDRGRGYYTF.